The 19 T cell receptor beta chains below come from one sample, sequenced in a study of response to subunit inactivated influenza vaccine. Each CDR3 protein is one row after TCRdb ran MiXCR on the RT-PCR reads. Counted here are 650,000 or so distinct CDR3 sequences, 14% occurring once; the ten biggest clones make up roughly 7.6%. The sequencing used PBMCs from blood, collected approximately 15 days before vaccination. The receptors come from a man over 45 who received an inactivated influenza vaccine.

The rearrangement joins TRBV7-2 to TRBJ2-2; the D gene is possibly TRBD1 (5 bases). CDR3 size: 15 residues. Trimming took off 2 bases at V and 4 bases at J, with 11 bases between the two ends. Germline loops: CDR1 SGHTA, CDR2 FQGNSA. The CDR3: CASSLIGASTGELFF. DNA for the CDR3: TGTGCCAGCAGCTTAATAGGGGCAAGCACCGGGGAGCTGTTTTTT.

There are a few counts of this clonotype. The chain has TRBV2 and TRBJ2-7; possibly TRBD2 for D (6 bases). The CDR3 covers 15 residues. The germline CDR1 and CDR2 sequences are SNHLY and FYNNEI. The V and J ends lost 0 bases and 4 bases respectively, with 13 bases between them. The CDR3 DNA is TGTGCCAGCAGTGAAGCCGGGGGTATGGTTTACGAGCAGTACTTC. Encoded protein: CASSEAGGMVYEQYF. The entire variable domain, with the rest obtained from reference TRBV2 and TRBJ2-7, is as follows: EPEVTQTPSHQVTQMGQEVILRCVPISNHLYFYWYRQILGQKVEFLVSFYNNEISEKSEIFDDQFSVERPDGSNFTLKIRSTKLEDSAMYFCASSEAGGMVYEQYFGPGTRLTVT.

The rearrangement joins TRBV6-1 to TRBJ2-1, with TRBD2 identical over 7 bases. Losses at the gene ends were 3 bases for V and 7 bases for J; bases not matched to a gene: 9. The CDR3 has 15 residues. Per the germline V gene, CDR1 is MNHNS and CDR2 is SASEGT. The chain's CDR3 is CASSEQLARGNEQFF. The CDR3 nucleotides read TGTGCCAGCAGTGAGCAACTAGCGCGGGGAAATGAGCAGTTCTTC.

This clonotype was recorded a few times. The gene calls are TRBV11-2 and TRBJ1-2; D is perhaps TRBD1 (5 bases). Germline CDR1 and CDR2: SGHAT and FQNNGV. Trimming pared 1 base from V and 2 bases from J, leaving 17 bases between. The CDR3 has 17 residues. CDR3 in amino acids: CASSLGPRPEGNYGYTF. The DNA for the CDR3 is TGTGCCAGCAGCTTAGGCCCCCGGCCGGAGGGGAACTATGGCTACACCTTC.

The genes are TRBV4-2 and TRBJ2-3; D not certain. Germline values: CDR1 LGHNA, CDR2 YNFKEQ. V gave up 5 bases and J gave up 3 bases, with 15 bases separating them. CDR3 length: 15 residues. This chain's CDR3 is CASSTRGERTDTQYF. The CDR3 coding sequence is TGTGCCAGCAGCACCCGCGGCGAGAGAACAGATACGCAGTATTTT.

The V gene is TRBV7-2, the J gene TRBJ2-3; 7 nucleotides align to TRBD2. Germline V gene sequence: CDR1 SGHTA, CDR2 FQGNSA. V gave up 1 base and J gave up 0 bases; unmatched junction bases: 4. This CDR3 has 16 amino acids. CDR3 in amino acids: CASSLDRGGSTDTQYF. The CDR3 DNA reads TGTGCCAGCAGCTTAGATCGCGGGGGTAGCACAGATACGCAGTATTTT.

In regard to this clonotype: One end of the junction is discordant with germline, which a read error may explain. The CDR3 DNA reads as TGTGCCAGCAGATTAGGGACGAATTACGAGCAGTACTTC. It yields the protein CASRLGTNYEQYF. The chain joins TRBV7-8 to TRBJ2-7; D is tentatively TRBD1 or TRBD2 (5 bases each). The CDR3 contains 13 residues. Germline-derived CDR1 and CDR2 are SGHVS and FQNEAQ.

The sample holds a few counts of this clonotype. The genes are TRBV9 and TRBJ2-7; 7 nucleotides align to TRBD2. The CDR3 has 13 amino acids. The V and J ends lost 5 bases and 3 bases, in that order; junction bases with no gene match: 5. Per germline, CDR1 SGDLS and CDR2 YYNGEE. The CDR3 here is CASSMGGNYEQYF. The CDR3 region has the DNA TGTGCCAGCAGTATGGGAGGGAACTACGAGCAGTACTTC.

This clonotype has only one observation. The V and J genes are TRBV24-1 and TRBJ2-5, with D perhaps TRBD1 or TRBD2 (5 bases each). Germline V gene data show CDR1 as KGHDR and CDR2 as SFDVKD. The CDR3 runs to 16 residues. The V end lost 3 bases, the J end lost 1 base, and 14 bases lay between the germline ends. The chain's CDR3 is CATSDARDRAQETQYF. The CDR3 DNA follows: TGTGCCACCAGTGATGCCCGGGACCGCGCCCAAGAGACCCAGTACTTC.

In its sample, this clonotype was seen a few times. CDR3: CASSHYHDRGSETQYF. DNA of the CDR3: TGTGCCAGCAGCCATTATCATGACAGGGGCTCAGAGACCCAGTACTTC. This sequence joins TRBV3-1 and TRBJ2-5; TRBD1 agrees at 8 bases. The V gene's germline CDR1 is LGHDT and CDR2 YNNKEL (reference sequence). V was pared by 3 bases and J by 4 bases, with 10 bases of the junction left unmatched. The CDR3 is made up of 16 amino acids.

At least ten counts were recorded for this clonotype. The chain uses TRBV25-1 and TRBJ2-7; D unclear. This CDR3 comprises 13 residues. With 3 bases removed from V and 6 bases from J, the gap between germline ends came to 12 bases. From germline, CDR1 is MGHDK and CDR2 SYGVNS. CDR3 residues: CASSEPSISEQYF. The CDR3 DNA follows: TGTGCCAGCAGTGAGCCATCTATCTCCGAGCAGTACTTC.

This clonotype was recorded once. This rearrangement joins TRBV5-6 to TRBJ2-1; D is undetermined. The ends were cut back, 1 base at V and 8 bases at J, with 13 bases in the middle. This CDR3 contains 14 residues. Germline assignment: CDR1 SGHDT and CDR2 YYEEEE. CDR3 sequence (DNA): TGTGCCAGCAGCTTGATTGGTACCCATTATGAGCAGTTCTTC. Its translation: CASSLIGTHYEQFF.

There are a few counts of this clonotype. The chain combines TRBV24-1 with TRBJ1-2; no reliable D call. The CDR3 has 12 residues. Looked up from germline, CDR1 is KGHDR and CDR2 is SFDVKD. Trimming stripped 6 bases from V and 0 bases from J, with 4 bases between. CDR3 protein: CATSRSNYGYTF. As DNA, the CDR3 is TGTGCCACCAGTCGGTCTAACTATGGCTACACCTTC.

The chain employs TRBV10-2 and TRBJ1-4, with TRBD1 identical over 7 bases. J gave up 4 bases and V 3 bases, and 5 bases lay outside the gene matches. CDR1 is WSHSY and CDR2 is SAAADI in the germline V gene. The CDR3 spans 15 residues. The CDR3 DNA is TGCGCCAGCAGTGAACAGGGGAGCCTTAATGAAAAACTGTTTTTT. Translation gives CASSEQGSLNEKLFF.

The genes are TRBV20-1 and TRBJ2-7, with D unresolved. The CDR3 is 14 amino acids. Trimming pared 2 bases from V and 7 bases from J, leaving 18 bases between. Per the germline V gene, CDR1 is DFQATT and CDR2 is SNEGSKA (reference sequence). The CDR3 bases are TGCAGTGCTAGACGCTCTCCATCCTTGGGGGAGCAGTACTTC. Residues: CSARRSPSLGEQYF.

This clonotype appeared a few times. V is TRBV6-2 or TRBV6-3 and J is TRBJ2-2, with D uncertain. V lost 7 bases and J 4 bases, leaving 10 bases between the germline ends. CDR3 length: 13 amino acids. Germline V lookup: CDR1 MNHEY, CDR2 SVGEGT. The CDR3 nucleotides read TGTGCCAGCAACCTGGGCCCCACCGGGGAGCTGTTTTTT. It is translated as CASNLGPTGELFF.

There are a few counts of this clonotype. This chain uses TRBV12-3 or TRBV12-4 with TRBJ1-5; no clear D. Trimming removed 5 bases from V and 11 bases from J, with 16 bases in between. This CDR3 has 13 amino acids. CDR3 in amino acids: CASSSNRGKSQHF. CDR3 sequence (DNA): TGTGCCAGCAGTAGTAACAGAGGGAAGTCCCAGCATTTT.

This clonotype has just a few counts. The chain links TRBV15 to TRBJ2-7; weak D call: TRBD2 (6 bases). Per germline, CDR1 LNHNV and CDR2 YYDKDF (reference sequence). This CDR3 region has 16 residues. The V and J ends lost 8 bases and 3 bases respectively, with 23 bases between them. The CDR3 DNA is TGTGCCACCGAAAACTGGTTTCTAGCGCTTAACTACGAGCAGTACTTC. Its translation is CATENWFLALNYEQYF.

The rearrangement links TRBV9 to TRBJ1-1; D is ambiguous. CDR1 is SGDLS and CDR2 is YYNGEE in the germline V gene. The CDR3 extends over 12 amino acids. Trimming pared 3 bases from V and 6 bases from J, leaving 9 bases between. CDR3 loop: CASSALDPEAFF. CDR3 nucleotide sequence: TGTGCCAGCAGCGCGCTCGATCCTGAAGCTTTCTTT.